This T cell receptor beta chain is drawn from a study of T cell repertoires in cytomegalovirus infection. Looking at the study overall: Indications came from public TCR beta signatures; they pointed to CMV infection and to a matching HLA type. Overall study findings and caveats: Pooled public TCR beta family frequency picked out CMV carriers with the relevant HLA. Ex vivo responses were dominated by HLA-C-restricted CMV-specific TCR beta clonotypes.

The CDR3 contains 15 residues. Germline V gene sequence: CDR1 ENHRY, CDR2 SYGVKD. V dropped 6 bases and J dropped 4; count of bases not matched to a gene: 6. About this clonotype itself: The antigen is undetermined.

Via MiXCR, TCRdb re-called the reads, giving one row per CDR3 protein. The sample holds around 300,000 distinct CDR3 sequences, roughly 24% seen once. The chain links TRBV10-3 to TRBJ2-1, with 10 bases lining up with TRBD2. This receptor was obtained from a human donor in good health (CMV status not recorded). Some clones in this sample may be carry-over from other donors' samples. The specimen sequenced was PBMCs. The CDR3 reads CAIRTLAGEYNEQFF. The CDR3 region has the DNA TGTGCCATCAGGACCCTAGCGGGAGAATACAATGAGCAGTTCTTC.